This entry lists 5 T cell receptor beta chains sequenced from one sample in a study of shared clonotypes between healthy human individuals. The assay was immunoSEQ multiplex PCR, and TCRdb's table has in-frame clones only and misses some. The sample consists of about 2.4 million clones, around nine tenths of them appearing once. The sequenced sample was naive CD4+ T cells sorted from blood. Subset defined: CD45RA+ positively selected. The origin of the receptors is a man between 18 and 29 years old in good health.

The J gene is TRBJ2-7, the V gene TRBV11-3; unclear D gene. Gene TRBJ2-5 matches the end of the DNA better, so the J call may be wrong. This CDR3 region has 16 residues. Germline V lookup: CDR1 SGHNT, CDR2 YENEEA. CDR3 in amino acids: CASSLGQKNAQETQYF. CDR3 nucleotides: TGTGCCAGCAGCTTAGGTCAGAAAAACGCGCAAGAGACCCAGTACTTC.

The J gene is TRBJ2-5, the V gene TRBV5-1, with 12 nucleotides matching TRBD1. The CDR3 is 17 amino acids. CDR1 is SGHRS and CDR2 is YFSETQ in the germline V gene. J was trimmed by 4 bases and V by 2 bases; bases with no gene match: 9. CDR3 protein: CASSLGTGGSRGETQYF. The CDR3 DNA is TGCGCCAGCAGCTTAGGGACAGGGGGCTCAAGAGGAGAGACCCAGTACTTC.

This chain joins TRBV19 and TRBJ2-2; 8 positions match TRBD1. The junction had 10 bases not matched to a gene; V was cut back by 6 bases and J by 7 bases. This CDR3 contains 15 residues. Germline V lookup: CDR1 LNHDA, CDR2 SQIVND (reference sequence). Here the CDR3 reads CASRPDRDSFGELFF. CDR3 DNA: TGTGCCAGTAGACCGGACAGGGATTCGTTCGGGGAGCTGTTTTTT.

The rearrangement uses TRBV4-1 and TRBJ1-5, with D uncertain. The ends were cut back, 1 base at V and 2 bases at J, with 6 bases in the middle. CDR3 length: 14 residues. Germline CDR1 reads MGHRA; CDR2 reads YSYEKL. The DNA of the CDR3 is TGCGCCAGCAGCCAAGTTCCAGGCAATCAGCCCCAGCATTTT. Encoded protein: CASSQVPGNQPQHF.

This chain's CDR3 is CASSDDGGRRTVQETQYF. CDR3 DNA sequence: TGTGCCAGCAGCGATGATGGGGGGAGGCGGACAGTTCAAGAGACCCAGTACTTC. The chain recombines TRBV2 with TRBJ2-5, with D perhaps being TRBD1 or TRBD2 (6 bases each). CDR1 is SNHLY, CDR2 FYNNEI, per germline. CDR3 size: 18 residues. V dropped 6 bases and J dropped 2 bases, with 25 bases sitting between them.